The 30 T cell receptor beta chains below all came from one sample that was sequenced in a study of tumor and adjacent non-tumor tissue in lung cancer. No cell sorting was done before RNA was extracted from the tissue. TCRbeta libraries were built with three rounds of nested PCR, modified from ARM-PCR. TCRdb redid the calling of the multiplex PCR reads with MiXCR, one entry per CDR3 protein. In the table there are about 200,000 distinct CDR3 sequences, 71% of which are singletons. Material for sequencing was lung tumor tissue. These receptors were taken from a man in his fifties or sixties with non-small cell lung cancer.

As regards this clonotype: A much bigger clone sits one base away, suggesting this may be a read error. The gene calls are TRBV12-3 or TRBV12-4 and TRBJ2-2; maybe TRBD2 (6 bases). Between the trimmed V and J ends, which lost 7 bases and 1 base, there was a span of 13 bases. The CDR3 runs 15 residues. CDR3 DNA: TGTGCCAGCACTCGGGGAGGAATGAACACCGGGGAGCTGTTTTTT. It specifies CASTRGGMNTGELFF.

The CDR3 bases are TGCGCCAGCAGCTGGTCAAGTGACTCCTACGAGCAGTACTTC. Translating it yields CASSWSSDSYEQYF. V is TRBV5-1 and J is TRBJ2-7, with D hard to call. From germline, CDR1 is SGHRS and CDR2 YFSETQ. V was pared by 3 bases and J by 0 bases, with 10 bases between. CDR3 length: 14 residues.

Note on this clonotype: A much larger clone differs by one base, so this may be a read error. The chain combines TRBV11-3 with TRBJ2-1; D gene uncertain. The germline V gene has CDR1 SGHNT and CDR2 YENEEA. V was clipped by 7 bases and J by 6 bases, with 13 bases between them. The CDR3 is 13 residues long. The CDR3 loop reads CASKVAPSNEQFF. The CDR3 nucleotides are TGTGCCAGCAAGGTGGCCCCGTCCAATGAGCAGTTCTTC.

Regarding this clonotype: Given the absence of the conserved phenylalanine or tryptophan at the CDR3 end, a read error is likely. The chain uses TRBV20-1 and TRBJ1-3; possibly TRBD1 for D (6 bases). Trimming removed 5 bases from V and 0 bases from J, with 17 bases in between. The CDR3 has 16 residues. Germline V gene lookup returns CDR1 DFQATT and CDR2 SNEGSKA (reference sequence). The CDR3 DNA is TGCAGTGCTTACCCCGCGACAGGAATCTCTGGAAACACCATATATATT. It encodes CSAYPATGISGNTIYI.

Worth noting for this clonotype: The CDR3 ends on some other residue instead of the conserved phenylalanine or tryptophan, so this is likely a read error. The DNA is left out, because the CDR3 cannot be placed on it with certainty; the CDR3 is given as TCRdb lists it. The chain uses TRBV11-2 and TRBJ2-6. The CDR3 has 14 residues if both end residues are counted. Germline values: CDR1 SGHAT, CDR2 FQNNGV. CDR3 loop: CASSLISGPNVLTL.

At least ten counts were recorded for this clonotype. V usage is TRBV29-1 and J usage is TRBJ2-1; D unclear. V dropped 3 bases and J dropped 8 bases, with 14 bases sitting between them. From germline, CDR1 is SQVTM and CDR2 ANQGSEA. The CDR3 spans 13 residues. CDR3 amino acids: CSVDKRVGYEQFF. DNA of the CDR3: TGCAGCGTTGATAAACGGGTTGGCTATGAGCAGTTCTTC.

In this sample, this clonotype turned up a few times. This may be a read error: a much more frequent sequence differs by one nucleotide. The J gene is TRBJ2-5, the V gene TRBV11-1, with 7 bases aligning to TRBD2. The CDR3 is made up of 14 amino acids. Germline lookup yields CDR1 SGHAT and CDR2 FQDESV (reference sequence). CDR3 amino acids: CASRPGGGEDTQYF. DNA for the CDR3: TGTGCCAGCCGCCCAGGTGGGGGGGAAGATACCCAGTACTTC.

The table lists this clonotype with a few counts. A much larger clone sits a single nucleotide away, making a read error possible. The chain carries TRBV7-9 and TRBJ2-1; 9 bases are a match to TRBD2. Per germline, CDR1 SEHNR and CDR2 FQNEAQ (reference sequence). This CDR3 has 14 residues. J was trimmed by 8 bases and V by 4 bases; bases with no gene match: 6. CDR3 DNA: TGTGCCAGCAGCTCAGGGCGGGGGGGCGATGAGCAGTTCTTC. Translation: CASSSGRGGDEQFF.

Remarks on this clonotype: A read error may account for a junction end that differs from germline. The chain links TRBV5-5 to TRBJ2-7; tentatively, D is TRBD1 or TRBD2 (5 bases each). This CDR3 comprises 12 residues. Per the germline V gene, CDR1 is SGHKS and CDR2 is YYEKEE (reference sequence). The CDR3 nucleotides read TGTGCCAGCAGCCGGGACGGCTACGAGCATTACTTC. Translated, it gives CASSRDGYEHYF.

Comments on this clonotype: The junction differs from germline at one of its ends, possibly a read error. The V gene is TRBV12-3 or TRBV12-4, the J gene TRBJ2-3; D is uncertain. This CDR3 has 13 amino acids. The DNA of the CDR3 is TGTACCAGCACCCCCTTTAGCAGAGATACGCAGTATTTT. Translation gives CTSTPFSRDTQYF.

This clonotype has a handful of counts. The rearrangement uses TRBV6-1 and TRBJ2-6; D gene unclear. Trimming took 0 bases from V and 0 from J, leaving 3 bases between them. The germline gives CDR1 MNHNS, CDR2 SASEGT. The CDR3 is 15 residues long. DNA of the CDR3: TGTGCCAGCAGTGAAGCGGGCTCTGGGGCCAACGTCCTGACTTTC. Translation gives CASSEAGSGANVLTF.

This chain joins TRBV4-2 and TRBJ2-1; TRBD1 or TRBD2 may be the D gene (6 bases each). Germline lookup yields CDR1 LGHNA and CDR2 YNFKEQ. This CDR3 is 18 amino acids long. V was cut by 0 bases and J by 4 bases, with 19 bases left in between. The DNA for the CDR3 is TGTGCCAGCAGCCAAGATCTCGGGGGACAAGGACCTTACAATGAGCAGTTCTTC. The encoded protein is CASSQDLGGQGPYNEQFF.

In regard to this clonotype: Relative to the germline gene, one junction end is altered; a read error may explain this. The J gene is TRBJ2-7, the V gene TRBV20-1; the D gene is possibly TRBD1 (6 bases). Germline loops: CDR1 DFQATT, CDR2 SNEGSKA (reference sequence). This CDR3 region has 17 residues. The CDR3 region is CGALPLKMDSNSYEQYF. For the CDR3, the DNA is TGCGGTGCTCTCCCATTAAAAATGGACAGCAACTCCTACGAGCAGTACTTC.

Regarding this clonotype: The conserved final phenylalanine or tryptophan is absent from the CDR3, which likely points to a read error. The J gene is TRBJ2-6, the V gene TRBV14, with 8 bases matching TRBD1. Trimming removed 4 bases from V and 0 bases from J; junction bases left unmatched: 5. Germline assignment: CDR1 SGHDN and CDR2 FVKESK. The CDR3 consists of 17 residues. CDR3 coding DNA: TGTGCCAGCAGCCCCGGACAGGGATACTCTGGGGCCAACGTCCTGACTTTA. Translating gives CASSPGQGYSGANVLTL.

Remarks on this clonotype: A read error may account for a junction end that differs from germline. The CDR3 DNA is TGCACTGCTAATTCGTGGGACACAGATACGCAGTATTTT. Translation gives CTANSWDTDTQYF. The chain uses TRBV20-1 and TRBJ2-3; D remains ambiguous. This CDR3 spans 13 amino acids. The germline CDR1 and CDR2 sequences are DFQATT and SNEGSKA (reference sequence).

The chain combines TRBV12-3 or TRBV12-4 with TRBJ1-2, with TRBD1 matching over 8 bases. CDR3 size: 15 residues. Trimming at V came to 7 bases and at J to 4 bases, leaving 11 bases not matched to a gene. CDR3 nucleotide sequence: TGTGCCAGCACTTTTGGACAGGGCGGTGGCTATGGCTACACCTTC. Protein sequence: CASTFGQGGGYGYTF.

Of note for this clonotype: The junction does not match germline at one end; this may be a read error. J is TRBJ2-1 and V is TRBV11-2, with D maybe TRBD2 (7 bases). The CDR3 spans 15 residues. Germline CDR1 reads SGHAT; CDR2 reads FQNNGV. The CDR3 bases are TGTGCTAGCAACTTAGATGGGGGGGCGTACAATGAGCAGTTCTTC. Translated: CASNLDGGAYNEQFF.

The chain has TRBV20-1 and TRBJ2-7, with TRBD2 matching 9 bases. CDR3 length equals 14 residues. After removal of 7 bases from V and 6 bases from J, the junction contained 13 bases not matched to a gene. The germline V gene has CDR1 DFQATT and CDR2 SNEGSKA (reference sequence). CDR3 sequence: CSVHELAGLGEQYF. The DNA for the CDR3 is TGCAGTGTTCATGAACTAGCGGGCTTAGGCGAGCAGTACTTC.

This rearrangement joins TRBV4-2 to TRBJ2-5, with unresolved D. V was pared by 0 bases and J by 2 bases, with 4 bases between. The germline CDR1 and CDR2 sequences are LGHNA and YNFKEQ. This CDR3 has 13 residues. The CDR3 region is CASSQDPQETQYF. The CDR3 DNA is TGTGCCAGCAGCCAAGATCCACAAGAGACCCAGTACTTC.

This rearrangement joins TRBV11-3 to TRBJ2-3, with D perhaps assigned TRBD1 or TRBD2 (5 bases each). Per the germline V gene, CDR1 is SGHNT and CDR2 is YENEEA. CDR3 length: 12 amino acids. The CDR3 here is CTIGGTTDTQYF. As DNA, the CDR3 is TGTACCATCGGTGGGACCACAGATACGCAGTATTTT.

Turning to this clonotype: A much larger clone differs from this one at a single base, so this may be a read error. The chain links TRBV4-1 to TRBJ1-5; D remains ambiguous. CDR1 MGHRA and CDR2 YSYEKL come from the germline V gene. V lost 2 bases to trimming and J lost 4 bases, with 9 bases between them. The CDR3 is 14 amino acids. The CDR3 DNA is TGCGCCAGCAGCCAACAGAAGTATAATCAGCCCCAGCATTTT. This translates into CASSQQKYNQPQHF.

For this clonotype: One base away lies a much larger clone, so this may be a sequencing read error. This rearrangement joins TRBV6-2 or TRBV6-3 to TRBJ2-7; D may be TRBD1 (5 bases). Per the germline V gene, CDR1 is MNHEY and CDR2 is SVGEGT. The CDR3 sequence is 16 residues long. CDR3: CASSSYAAGNPYDQYF. In nucleotides, the CDR3 is TGTGCCAGCAGCTCGTACGCGGCAGGGAACCCCTACGACCAGTACTTC.

This clonotype was seen more than once but under ten times. This chain connects TRBV5-1 to TRBJ2-7; 7 bases align to TRBD1. J was trimmed by 7 bases and V by 3 bases; bases with no gene match: 4. CDR3 length: 12 residues. Germline V gene sequence: CDR1 SGHRS, CDR2 YFSETQ. CDR3 sequence reads: CASSSTGKEQYF. CDR3 bases: TGCGCCAGCAGCTCGACAGGGAAAGAGCAGTACTTC.

Concerning this clonotype itself: An end of the junction does not agree with germline; a read error may underlie this. The rearrangement joins TRBV7-9 to TRBJ2-1; D is perhaps TRBD1 or TRBD2 (5 bases each). From germline, CDR1 is SEHNR and CDR2 FQNEAQ (reference sequence). There are 16 residues in the CDR3. The CDR3 nucleotides are TGTACCAGCAGTTCCAGGGACCGGAGCTCCTACAATGAGCAGTTCTTC. It yields the protein CTSSSRDRSSYNEQFF.

The chain couples TRBV11-1 to TRBJ2-2, with D unclear. Germline lookup yields CDR1 SGHAT and CDR2 FQDESV (reference sequence). The CDR3 totals 14 residues. Deletions cut 5 bases from V and 13 bases from J, with 20 bases between. CDR3 nucleotides: TGTGCCAGCAGCCGAGAGAAAGGGATCGGTGTGCTGTTTTTT. Protein: CASSREKGIGVLFF.

Of note for this clonotype: Just one base apart from a much larger clone, this may be a read error. This chain connects TRBV4-3 to TRBJ2-2; D remains unclear. Looked up from germline, CDR1 is LGHNA and CDR2 is YSLEER. The CDR3 has 13 amino acids. The CDR3 region has the DNA TGCGTCAGCAGAAGGATGAACACCGGGGAGCTGTTTTTT. Its translation: CVSRRMNTGELFF.

The chain is built from TRBV7-2 and TRBJ2-7, with TRBD1 as a possible D gene (7 bases). The CDR3 has 14 residues. Trimming cost V 5 bases and J 6 bases, with 17 bases left between them. CDR1 is SGHTA, CDR2 FQGNSA, per germline. CDR3 DNA sequence: TGTGCCAGCAGCCTAGGGGGCGGGATCGGCGAGCAGTACTTC. The encoded protein is CASSLGGGIGEQYF.

Concerning this clonotype itself: The junction departs from germline at one end; a sequencing error may be responsible. V usage is TRBV4-1 and J usage is TRBJ2-5, with D hard to call. The CDR3 runs to 16 residues. CDR1 and CDR2 from the germline V gene are MGHRA and YSYEKL. As DNA, the CDR3 is TGCGCCAGCACCCAAGTGGGCATGGTTATACAAGAGACCCAGTACTTC. Protein sequence: CASTQVGMVIQETQYF.

The chain is built from TRBV29-1 and TRBJ1-2, with D possibly matching TRBD1 (5 bases). CDR1 and CDR2 from the germline V gene are SQVTM and ANQGSEA. Trimming removed 1 base at V and 7 bases at J, with 19 bases between. This CDR3 is built from 15 residues. Here the CDR3 reads CSVEGGGGTYCGYTF. For the CDR3, the DNA is TGCAGCGTTGAAGGGGGTGGGGGAACCTACTGTGGCTACACCTTC.

Worth noting for this clonotype: At one boundary the junction diverges from the germline segment, which might be a read error. This chain joins TRBV4-1 and TRBJ2-7; 8 nucleotides agree with TRBD1. Germline CDR1 and CDR2: MGHRA and YSYEKL. This CDR3 has 13 amino acids. CDR3 nucleotides: TGCGCCAGCAGCCATAGGGACAGGAGCGAGCTGTACTTC. It yields the protein CASSHRDRSELYF.